The present T cell receptor (beta chain) was sequenced within a study of blood T cell repertoires in COVID-19 (dated by TCRdb to the early 2020s). Concerning the study at large: Samples covering the acute and convalescent phases of COVID-19 were provided by collaborators in the United States, Italy and Spain. The prospective study material was composed of cDNA or gDNA derived from T cells, B-cell-depleted T cells, or PBMCs. Deeply sampled blood TCRbeta repertoires from subjects exposed to, actively infected with, or recovered from COVID-19 were included in the dataset. The repertoires were released in a freely available public database intended as a resource for research on the immune response to SARS-CoV-2. The samples were drawn from the first 160 participants of the ongoing ImmuneRACE study and from 1,254 subjects provided by 6 global collaborators. Sample metadata almost always included a de-identified subject ID, COVID-19 status, age in years and sex. Where HLA class I and class II types were available, the types were taken from metadata supplied by the sample provider, not from assay-based typing.

TCRbeta CDR3 regions were amplified from genomic DNA by means of the immunoSEQ Assay, a bias-controlled multiplex PCR. Per the source publication's procedure: Within the assay, amplification of reference gene primers was used to estimate how many nucleated cells each sample contained. To quantify the absolute abundance of each unique TCRbeta CDR3 rearrangement, sequence reads were collapsed and filtered. For each sample, productive Simpson clonality was calculated by taking the square root of Simpson's diversity index across productive rearrangements. Drawn from immuneACCESS, this table holds only the in-frame rearrangements with V and J called that TCRdb kept. Clones are partly lost; checked studies trace under half to an unresolved V gene and leave the rest unexplained. V and J calls and clone size are those listed in that table; D and trimming were worked out from the DNA. The sample has 200,000 or so clones on record, around 88% of them singletons. Approximately 2.3% of the sample is taken by the ten largest.

Participants in the prospective study were aged roughly 18 to 100 years, lived in some 24 United States geographic areas, and enrolled through a virtual design. In the prospective study, participants were assigned to cohorts based on the clinical history participants reported in a screening survey and a study questionnaire. Mobile phlebotomists in the prospective study collected whole blood, serum and a nasopharyngeal or oropharyngeal swab from every participant. Additional blood draws and questionnaires over an approximately 2-month period could optionally be provided by prospective study participants. Prospective study blood samples were shipped either frozen or at room temperature before DNA extraction. The CDR3 runs 16 residues from the cysteine to the phenylalanine. Of all the DNA, just the CDR3 is kept, 48 bases in frame from base 1. Trimming leaves V shorter by 1 base and J shorter by 10 bases, with the junction holding 8 bases beyond the gene matches. Based on the germline V gene, the CDR1 and CDR2 sequences are SGHDT and YYEEEE.

In the case of this clone: What this receptor recognizes is not known. The sample holds no much larger clone one base away, and base qualities are not on file.

Summary of the overall study and its limitations: Clinical and demographic metadata were provided uncurated, with the amount varying by source and participant.

Sequencing was carried out using PBMCs or T cells enriched from blood (not recorded which). This clonotype was obtained from a woman in her 40s with acute COVID-19. This chain joins TRBV5-6 to TRBJ1-6; 10 junctional bases match TRBD1. CDR3 loop: CASSLLTGGVGSPLHF. The nucleotides read TGTGCCAGCAGCTTGTTGACAGGGGGCGTAGGGTCACCCCTCCACTTT.